The source of this T cell receptor (beta chain) is a study of blood T cell repertoires in COVID-19. As for the study in general: The origin of the acute and convalescent COVID-19 samples was the United States, Italy and Spain. T cells, B-cell-depleted T cells, or PBMCs provided the cDNA or gDNA that served as material.

This clone appeared a single time. Assay: immunoSEQ multiplex PCR; the TCRdb copy retains only in-frame clones and omits some. The sample records about 150,000 clones, 60% to 85% being singletons. The sample was peripheral blood. This sequence originates from a man of 80 years or more with acute or convalescent COVID-19.

Written as DNA, the CDR3 is TGTGCCATCGGACAGGGGGCCGGGGAGCAGTACTTC. Amino acids: CAIGQGAGEQYF. V and J are TRBV6-5 and TRBJ2-7; 11 bases are shared with TRBD1. Per germline, CDR1 MNHEY and CDR2 SVGAGI. The CDR3 contains 12 residues. Unmatched junction bases numbered 6, after V lost 10 bases and J lost 7 bases.